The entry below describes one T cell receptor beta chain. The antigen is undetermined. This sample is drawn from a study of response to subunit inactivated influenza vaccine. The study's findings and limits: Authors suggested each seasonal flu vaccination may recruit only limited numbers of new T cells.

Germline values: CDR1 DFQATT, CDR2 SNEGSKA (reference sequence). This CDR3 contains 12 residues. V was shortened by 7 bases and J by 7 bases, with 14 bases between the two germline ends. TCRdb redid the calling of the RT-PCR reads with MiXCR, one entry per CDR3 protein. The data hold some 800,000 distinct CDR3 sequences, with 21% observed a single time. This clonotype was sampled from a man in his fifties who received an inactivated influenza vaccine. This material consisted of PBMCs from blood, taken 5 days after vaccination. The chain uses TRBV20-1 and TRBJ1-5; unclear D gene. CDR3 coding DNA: TGCAGTGGTGGGAGACTGGGGCAGCCCCAGCATTTT. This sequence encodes CSGGRLGQPQHF.